Each of the 2 T cell receptor beta chains below was sequenced from the same sample in a study of blood T cell repertoires in COVID-19. TCRdb's copy holds only in-frame clones and misses some; the assay was immunoSEQ multiplex PCR. The sample records about 140,000 clones, approximately 79% being singletons. Sequenced input: PBMCs or T cells enriched from blood (not recorded which). The receptor set was obtained from a woman between 45 and 65 years old who had recovered from COVID-19.

Concerning this clone itself: The same CDR3 can be traced to other DNA sequences in this sample. The CDR3 DNA follows: TGTGCCATCAGTGATAGGAACACTGAAGCTTTCTTT. Translation gives CAISDRNTEAFF. J is TRBJ1-1 and V is TRBV10-3; D gene ambiguous. The CDR3 loop spans 12 amino acids. Germline loops: CDR1 ENHRY, CDR2 SYGVKD. The germline V and J ends were trimmed by 3 bases and 1 base, with 3 bases remaining between them.

This sequence joins TRBV19 and TRBJ1-1; possibly TRBD1 for D (6 bases). The CDR3 loop spans 13 amino acids. CDR1 LNHDA and CDR2 SQIVND come from the germline V gene (reference sequence). Trimming cost V 4 bases and J 6 bases, with 12 bases left between them. The DNA for the CDR3 is TGTGCCAGTAGTACCACAGGGAATGCTGAAGCTTTCTTT. Translated, it gives CASSTTGNAEAFF.